This T cell receptor beta chain originates from a study of siplizumab effects on memory and regulatory T cells. Findings and caveats of the study: Assignment of a naive or memory phenotype failed for roughly 75-95% of the proliferating CD4+ or CD8+ clones. Naive T cells were seen as more diverse than memory cells and as major alloresponse contributors.

The CDR3 spans 13 residues. Trimming took 8 bases from V and 3 from J, leaving 13 bases between them. Per germline, CDR1 MNHNY and CDR2 SVGAGI (reference sequence). Using a few donor pairs, the authors sequenced unstimulated naive, memory, effector memory and TEMRA subsets. Sequencing of each sample assayed roughly 100,000 TCR templates. Profiling relied on immunoSEQ multiplex PCR, and the TCRdb table lists in-frame clones only, not all of them. The sample lists approximately 65,000 clones, approximately 82% occurring once. As to this clone: Its antigen is still unknown.

This chain links TRBV6-6 with TRBJ1-2; no clear D. The sample taken for sequencing was memory CD4+ T cells sorted from blood. The TCR comes from a human donor in good health. The chain's CDR3 is CASAPTLYYGYTF. In DNA, the CDR3 is TGTGCCAGCGCCCCAACACTTTACTATGGCTACACCTTC.